Below are 12 T cell receptor beta chains sequenced from a single sample in a study of T cell changes during pregnancy in multiple sclerosis. Profiling relied on immunoSEQ multiplex PCR, and the TCRdb table lists in-frame clones only, not all of them. The sample records 85,000 to 100,000 clones, roughly nine tenths being singletons. The sequenced sample was peripheral blood, obtained in the first trimester of pregnancy. The receptors shown here come from a female donor with multiple sclerosis, enrolled in a pregnancy study.

The chain is built from TRBV27 and TRBJ1-4, with D unclear. From germline, CDR1 is MNHEY and CDR2 SMNVEV (reference sequence). V lost 8 bases to trimming and J lost 0 bases, with 10 bases between them. The CDR3 length is 14 residues. The CDR3 region has the DNA TGTGCCAGCCGCGTGACAACAACTAATGAAAAACTGTTTTTT. Translating gives CASRVTTTNEKLFF.

This chain connects TRBV30 to TRBJ2-2, with 13 nucleotides matching TRBD2. Germline V CDR1 and CDR2: GTSNPN, SVGIG (reference sequence). The CDR3 has 15 residues. The V and J ends lost 4 bases and 5 bases, in that order; junction bases with no gene match: 4. CDR3 DNA: TGTGCCTGGAAGGGGGGACTAGCGGGAACCGGGGAGCTGTTTTTT. It yields the protein CAWKGGLAGTGELFF. The full variable domain, rest sourced from reference TRBV30 and TRBJ2-2, is SQTIHQWPATLVQPVGSPLSLECTVEGTSNPNLYWYRQAAGRGLQLLFYSVGIGQISSEVPQNLSASRPQDRQFILSSKKLLLSDSGFYLCAWKGGLAGTGELFFGEGSRLTVL.

The CDR3 DNA sequence: TGCGCCAGCAGCCCGGACAGCCTCTATGGCTACACCTTC. This translates into CASSPDSLYGYTF. This chain links TRBV5-1 with TRBJ1-2, with TRBD1 as a possible D gene (6 bases). Germline V gene data show CDR1 as SGHRS and CDR2 as YFSETQ. This CDR3 has 13 residues. The ends were cut back, 4 bases at V and 4 bases at J, with 11 bases in the middle.

The chain couples TRBV6-5 to TRBJ2-3, with TRBD2 matching 7 bases. Germline CDR1 and CDR2: MNHEY and SVGAGI. J was trimmed by 0 bases and V by 7 bases; bases with no gene match: 7. This CDR3 comprises 15 residues. CDR3 loop: CASTPLATSTDTQYF. The CDR3 DNA reads as TGTGCCAGCACCCCACTAGCGACCAGCACAGATACGCAGTATTTT.

J is TRBJ1-4 and V is TRBV7-8, with 8 bases identical to TRBD1. Trimming at V came to 3 bases and at J to 7 bases, leaving 7 bases not matched to a gene. This CDR3 is 15 amino acids long. Germline loops: CDR1 SGHVS, CDR2 FQNEAQ. The CDR3 coding sequence is TGTGCCAGCAGCTTCGCTCAGGGGGCGGGTGAAAAACTGTTTTTT. This gives the protein CASSFAQGAGEKLFF.

The chain carries TRBV15 and TRBJ2-7; a possible D gene is TRBD2 (6 bases). V was pared by 0 bases and J by 4 bases, with 13 bases between. Germline loops: CDR1 LNHNV, CDR2 YYDKDF (reference sequence). This CDR3 contains 15 residues. The CDR3 region has the DNA TGTGCCACCAGCAGAGACCTCCCAGGGAGGTACGAGCAGTACTTC. Translation gives CATSRDLPGRYEQYF.

The chain joins TRBV21-1 to TRBJ2-7; the table's D call, TRBD2, was not checked against the DNA. TRBV21-1 has pseudogene status. This CDR3 is 14 amino acids long. The CDR3 DNA sequence: TGTGCCAGCAGCAAAGGGGAGGGGTCCTACGAGCAGTACTTC. It encodes CASSKGEGSYEQYF.

This sequence joins TRBV2 and TRBJ1-2, with D perhaps matching TRBD1 (6 bases). Germline assignment: CDR1 SNHLY and CDR2 FYNNEI. The CDR3 spans 13 residues. Trimming stripped 6 bases from V and 8 bases from J, with 16 bases between. The CDR3 DNA is TGTGCCAGCAGATCAGTACAGGGCGACGGCTACACCTTC. This sequence encodes CASRSVQGDGYTF.

The J gene is TRBJ1-5, the V gene TRBV6-1, with 8 bases fitting TRBD1. The V and J ends lost 2 bases and 6 bases, in that order; junction bases with no gene match: 6. From germline, CDR1 is MNHNS and CDR2 SASEGT. There are 15 residues in the CDR3. The CDR3 coding sequence is TGTGCCAGCAGTGAATATCGCAGGGGGCTTCAGCCCCAGCATTTT. This gives the protein CASSEYRRGLQPQHF.

The chain uses TRBV30 and TRBJ2-7; D not certain. The germline V gene has CDR1 GTSNPN and CDR2 SVGIG (reference sequence). The CDR3 is made up of 12 amino acids. Between the trimmed V and J ends, which lost 0 bases and 3 bases, there was a span of 6 bases. This chain's CDR3 is CAWSVALYEQYF. CDR3 DNA: TGTGCCTGGAGTGTGGCCCTCTACGAGCAGTACTTC.

The chain has TRBV27 and TRBJ1-4; D uncertain. Trimming stripped 2 bases from V and 5 bases from J, with 6 bases between. The CDR3 is 13 residues long. From germline, CDR1 is MNHEY and CDR2 SMNVEV (reference sequence). The CDR3 DNA reads TGTGCCAGCAGTTTAGAACGGAATGAAAAACTGTTTTTT. Protein: CASSLERNEKLFF.

The chain has TRBV29-1 and TRBJ2-7, with TRBD1 matching over 7 bases. This CDR3 is 16 amino acids long. V lost 0 bases to trimming and J lost 2 bases; unmatched junction nucleotides: 10. Germline V CDR1 and CDR2: SQVTM, ANQGSEA. The CDR3 region is CSVEESRQGVTYEQYF. DNA of the CDR3: TGCAGCGTTGAAGAGAGCAGGCAGGGGGTCACCTACGAGCAGTACTTC.